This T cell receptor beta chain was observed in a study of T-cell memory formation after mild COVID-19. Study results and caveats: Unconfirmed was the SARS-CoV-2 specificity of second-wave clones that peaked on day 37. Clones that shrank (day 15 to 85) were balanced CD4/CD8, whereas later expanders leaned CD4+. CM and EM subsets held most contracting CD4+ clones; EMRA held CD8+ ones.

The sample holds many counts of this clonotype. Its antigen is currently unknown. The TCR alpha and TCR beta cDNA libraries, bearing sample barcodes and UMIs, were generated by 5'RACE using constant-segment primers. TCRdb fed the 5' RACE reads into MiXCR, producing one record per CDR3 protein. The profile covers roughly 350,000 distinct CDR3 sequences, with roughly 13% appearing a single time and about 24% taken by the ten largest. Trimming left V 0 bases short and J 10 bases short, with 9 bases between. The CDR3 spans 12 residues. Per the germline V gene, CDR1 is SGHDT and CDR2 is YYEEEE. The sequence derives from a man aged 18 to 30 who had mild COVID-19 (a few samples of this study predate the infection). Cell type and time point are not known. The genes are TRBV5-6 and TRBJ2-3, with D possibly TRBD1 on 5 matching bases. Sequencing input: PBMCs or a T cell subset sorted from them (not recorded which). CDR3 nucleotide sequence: TGTGCCAGCAGCTTGGCCAGGGCAGCGCAGTATTTT. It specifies CASSLARAAQYF.